This TCR beta chain was documented in a study of shared clonotypes between healthy human individuals. Libraries were prepared by immunoSEQ multiplex PCR; TCRdb keeps only in-frame clonotypes and omits some of them. Of around 530,000 clones in the sample, around 76% were seen once. Material for sequencing was PBMCs. This sequence was found in a middle-aged woman in good health. Some clones in this sample may be carry-over from other donors' samples.

The CDR3 nucleotides are TGTGCCAGCTCACCGGGGGGGACACCCAGCTACGAGCAGTACTTC. Its translation is CASSPGGTPSYEQYF. The chain couples TRBV18 to TRBJ2-7; a weak D match, TRBD2 (7 bases). V was shortened by 3 bases and J by 3 bases, with 15 bases between the two germline ends. The CDR3 extends over 15 amino acids. The germline CDR1 and CDR2 sequences are KGHSH and LQKENI.